Detailed here is one TCR beta chain. Its antigen target is currently unknown. This entry comes from a study of T cells expressing NK-cell markers (dated by TCRdb to 2018 to 2021). Notes on the research overall: Three sorted T-cell subsets (CD3+CD56+NKG2C+, CD3+CD56+NKG2C- and CD3+CD56-NKG2C+) from under 10 donors had their TCR beta-chain repertoires profiled. Seven of the eight sequenced donors were HCMV-seropositive and one was HCMV-seronegative. All eight donors whose samples were sequenced were randomly selected healthy volunteers, three of them men and five women. The libraries were sequenced on Illumina HiSeq 2000/2500, MiSeq or NextSeq, producing 2 x 150 bp reads. The paper's findings and limits, for the study overall: Those dominant clonotypes were again the most abundant among CD3+CD56-NKG2C+ cells in a few donors, at about 25-65%. Whether the expanded NKG2C-expressing T cell clones were specific for HCMV antigens remained unclear. In over five donors, the dominant CD3+CD56+NKG2C+ clonotypes were found to rank among the top 10 CD8+ clonotypes and to make up about 1.0-7.5% of CD8+ T cells.

From its cysteine to its phenylalanine, the CDR3 spans 15 amino acids. No DNA has been recorded. Reading the germline V gene gives CDR1 SGHVS and CDR2 FNYEAQ. The sample was run on an Illumina HiSeq 2000. TCR beta cDNA libraries were prepared using 5'RACE template switching, which introduced a universal primer site and unique molecular identifiers. Priming for cDNA synthesis came from the TCR beta constant segment, and two successive PCR amplification steps followed. Per the original workflow: MIGEC was used to demultiplex reads and group reads by UMI, and MiTCR was used to assemble and quantify clonotypes. Only TCR cDNA sequences supported by at least two reads were kept to exclude erroneous sequences. The tcR package was used for downstream repertoire analysis, with clonotypes matched between fractions based on CDR3 nucleotide sequence plus V segment. VDJmatch was used to annotate antigen specificity against VDJdb, with one amino acid substitution in CDR3 permitted. TCRdb reprocessed the reads and lists each CDR3 protein sequence as a single entry, with no DNA. The V and J calls, along with clone size, are taken from TCRdb and not from the paper's own processing. The sample's clone listing holds about 32,000 distinct CDR3 sequences. Of the sample, roughly three fifths falls within the top ten clones.

HCMV serostatus was determined by detecting HCMV-specific IgG in serum with a commercial ELISA kit. Ficoll density gradient centrifugation was used to isolate peripheral blood mononuclear cells from blood. The sequence came from a woman aged 18 to 75 in good health. The sequenced sample consisted of blood T cells: a sorted CD56 or NKG2C T cell subset, CD4+ or CD8+ T cells, or bulk PBMC T cells (not recorded which). The chain is encoded by TRBV7-6 joined to TRBJ2-7; checking the TCRdb D call of TRBD1 is not possible without DNA. The CDR3 protein sequence reads: CASSSGTGSPYEQYF.